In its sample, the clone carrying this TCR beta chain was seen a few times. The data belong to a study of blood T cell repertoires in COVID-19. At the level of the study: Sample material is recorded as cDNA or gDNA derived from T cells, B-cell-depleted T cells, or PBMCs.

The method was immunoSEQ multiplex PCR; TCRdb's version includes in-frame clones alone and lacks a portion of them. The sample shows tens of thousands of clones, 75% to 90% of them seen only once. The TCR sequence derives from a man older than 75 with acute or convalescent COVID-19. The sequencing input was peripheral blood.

For the CDR3, the DNA is TGTGCCAGCAGCTTGGTTCCAGGGGAGCCCTATGGCTACACCTTC. Translation: CASSLVPGEPYGYTF. V usage is TRBV5-4 and J usage is TRBJ1-2; D is possibly TRBD1 (6 bases). Trimming stripped 0 bases from V and 4 bases from J, with 13 bases between. The CDR3 is made up of 15 amino acids. Germline V gene sequence: CDR1 SGHNT, CDR2 YYREEE (reference sequence).